This TCR beta chain was profiled in a study of human T cells and chemical hapten exposure. Indicated time point: pre-sensitization, week 0. Indicated treatment: therapeutic diphenylcyclopropenone sensitization with weekly scalp DPC. V lost 6 bases, J lost 1 base, and 3 bases stayed unmatched. CDR3 length: 15 amino acids. Germline values: CDR1 MNHEY, CDR2 SMNVEV (reference sequence). Points on this clonotype: This may be a read error, as it is one base from a much larger clone.

TCRdb reprocessed the RACE reads with MiXCR, giving one entry per CDR3 protein. The repertoire includes more than 250,000 distinct CDR3 sequences, about 9% of them detected once, and over 2% sits in the top ten. The rearrangement joins TRBV27 to TRBJ2-3, with 11 nucleotides matching TRBD2. This receptor was obtained from a woman between 40 and 50 years old with alopecia areata. Some clones in this sample may be carry-over from other donors' samples. The sequenced sample was whole blood, obtained in connection with sensitization to the hapten diphenylcyclopropenone (DPC). The CDR3 is CASRELAGGTDTQYF. The CDR3 DNA reads as TGTGCCAGCAGGGAACTAGCGGGAGGCACAGATACGCAGTATTTT.